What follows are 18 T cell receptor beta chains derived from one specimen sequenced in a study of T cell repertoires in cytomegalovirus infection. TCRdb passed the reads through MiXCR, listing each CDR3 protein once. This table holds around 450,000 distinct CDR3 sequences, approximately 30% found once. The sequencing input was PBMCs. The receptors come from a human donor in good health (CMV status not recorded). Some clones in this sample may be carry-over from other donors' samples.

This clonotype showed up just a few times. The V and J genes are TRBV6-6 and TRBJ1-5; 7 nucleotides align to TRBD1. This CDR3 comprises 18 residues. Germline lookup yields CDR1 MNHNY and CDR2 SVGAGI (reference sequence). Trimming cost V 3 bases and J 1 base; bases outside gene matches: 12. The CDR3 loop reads CASSYGAGGWKSNQPQHF. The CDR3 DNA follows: TGTGCCAGCAGTTATGGGGCAGGGGGATGGAAGAGCAATCAGCCCCAGCATTTT.

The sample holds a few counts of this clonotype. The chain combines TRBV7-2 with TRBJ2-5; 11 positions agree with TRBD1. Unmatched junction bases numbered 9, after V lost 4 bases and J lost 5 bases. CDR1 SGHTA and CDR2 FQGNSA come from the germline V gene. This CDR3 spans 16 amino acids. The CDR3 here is CASSWDRGAGSETQYF. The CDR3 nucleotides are TGTGCCAGCAGCTGGGACAGGGGGGCTGGATCGGAGACCCAGTACTTC.

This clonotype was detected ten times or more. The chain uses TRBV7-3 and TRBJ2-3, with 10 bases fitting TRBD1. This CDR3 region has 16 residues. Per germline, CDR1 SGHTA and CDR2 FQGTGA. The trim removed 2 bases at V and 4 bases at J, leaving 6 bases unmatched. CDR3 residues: CASSLRGQGGADTQYF. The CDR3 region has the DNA TGTGCCAGCAGCTTACGTGGACAGGGGGGGGCAGATACGCAGTATTTT.

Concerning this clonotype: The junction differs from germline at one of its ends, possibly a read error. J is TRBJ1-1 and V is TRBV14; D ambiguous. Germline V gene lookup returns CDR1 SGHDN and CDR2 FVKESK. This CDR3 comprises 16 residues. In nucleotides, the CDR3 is TGTGCCAGCAGCCAAGGAGTTTTCACGGGTCACACTGAAGCTGTCTTT. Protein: CASSQGVFTGHTEAVF. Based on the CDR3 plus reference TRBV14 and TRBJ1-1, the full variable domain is EAGVTQFPSHSVIEKGQTVTLRCDPISGHDNLYWYRRVMGKEIKFLLHFVKESKQDESGMPNNRFLAERTGGTYSTLKVQPAELEDSGVYFCASSQGVFTGHTEAVFGQGTRLTVV.

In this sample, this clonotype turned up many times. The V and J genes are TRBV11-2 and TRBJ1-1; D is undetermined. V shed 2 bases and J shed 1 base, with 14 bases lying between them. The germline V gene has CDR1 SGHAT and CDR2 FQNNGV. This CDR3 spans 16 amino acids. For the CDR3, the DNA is TGTGCCAGCAGCTTAAGAAGGGAGCCCGGGAACACTGAAGCTTTCTTT. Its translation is CASSLRREPGNTEAFF.

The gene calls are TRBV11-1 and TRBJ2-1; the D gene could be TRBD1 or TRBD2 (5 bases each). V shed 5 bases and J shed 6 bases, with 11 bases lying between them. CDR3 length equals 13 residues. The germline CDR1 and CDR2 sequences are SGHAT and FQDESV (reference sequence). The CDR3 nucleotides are TGTGCCAGCAGCCACGGGGCCCCCAATGAGCAGTTCTTC. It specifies CASSHGAPNEQFF.

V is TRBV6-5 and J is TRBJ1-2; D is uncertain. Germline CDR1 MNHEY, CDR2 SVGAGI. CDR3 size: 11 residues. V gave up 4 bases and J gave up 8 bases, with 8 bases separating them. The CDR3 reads CASSSSGGYTF. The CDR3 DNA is TGTGCCAGCAGTTCGAGTGGGGGCTACACCTTC.

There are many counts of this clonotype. This CDR3 reads CASSFSAGGSDTQYF. Written as DNA, the CDR3 is TGTGCCAGCAGCTTTAGCGCAGGGGGGTCAGATACGCAGTATTTT. V is TRBV7-6 and J is TRBJ2-3, with D possibly TRBD1 on 7 matching bases. Trimming shortened V by 3 bases and J by 4 bases, and 14 bases separated the two germline ends. CDR1 and CDR2 (germline): SGHVS, FNYEAQ. This CDR3 is 15 amino acids long.

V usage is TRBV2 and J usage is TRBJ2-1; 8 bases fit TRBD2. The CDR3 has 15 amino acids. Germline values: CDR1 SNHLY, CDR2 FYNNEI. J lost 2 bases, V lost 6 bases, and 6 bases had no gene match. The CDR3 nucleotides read TGTGCCAGCAGAAGCGGGGGTTCCCCCTACAATGAGCAGTTCTTC. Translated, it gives CASRSGGSPYNEQFF.

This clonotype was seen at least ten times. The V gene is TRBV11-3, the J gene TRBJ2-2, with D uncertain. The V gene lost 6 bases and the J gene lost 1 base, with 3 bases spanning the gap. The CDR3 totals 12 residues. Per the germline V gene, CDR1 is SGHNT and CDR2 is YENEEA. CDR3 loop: CASSKNTGELFF. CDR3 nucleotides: TGTGCCAGCAGTAAGAACACCGGGGAGCTGTTTTTT.

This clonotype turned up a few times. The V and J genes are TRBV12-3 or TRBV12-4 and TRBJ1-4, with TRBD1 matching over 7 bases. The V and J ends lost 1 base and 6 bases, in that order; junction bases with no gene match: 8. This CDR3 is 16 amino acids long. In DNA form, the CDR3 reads TGTGCCAGCAGTTTAGGGTGGGGACAGAGGCATGAAAAACTGTTTTTT. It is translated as CASSLGWGQRHEKLFF.

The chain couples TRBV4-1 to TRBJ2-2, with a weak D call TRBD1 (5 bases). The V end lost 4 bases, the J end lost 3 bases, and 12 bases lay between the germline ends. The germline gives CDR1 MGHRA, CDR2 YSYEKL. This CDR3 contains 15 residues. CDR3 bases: TGCGCCAGCAGCCTTCCGGTAGGGGACACCGGGGAGCTGTTTTTT. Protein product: CASSLPVGDTGELFF.

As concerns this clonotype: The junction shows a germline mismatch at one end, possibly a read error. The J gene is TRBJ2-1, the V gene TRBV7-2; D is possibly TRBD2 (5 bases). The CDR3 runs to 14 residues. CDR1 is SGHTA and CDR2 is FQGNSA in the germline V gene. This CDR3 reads CASSLALHLNEKFF. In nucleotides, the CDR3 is TGTGCAAGCAGCTTAGCGTTACATCTCAATGAGAAGTTCTTC. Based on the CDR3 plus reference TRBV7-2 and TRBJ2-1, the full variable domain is GAGVSQSPSNKVTEKGKDVELRCDPISGHTALYWYRQSLGQGLEFLIYFQGNSAPDKSGLPSDRFSAERTGGSVSTLTIQRTQQEDSAVYLCASSLALHLNEKFFGPGTRLTVL.

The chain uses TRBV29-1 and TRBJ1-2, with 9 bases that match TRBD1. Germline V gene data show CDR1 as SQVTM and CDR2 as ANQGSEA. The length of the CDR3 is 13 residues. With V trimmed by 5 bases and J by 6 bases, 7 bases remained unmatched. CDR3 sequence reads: CSVPSGTGNGYTF. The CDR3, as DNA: TGCAGCGTTCCCAGTGGGACAGGGAATGGCTACACCTTC.

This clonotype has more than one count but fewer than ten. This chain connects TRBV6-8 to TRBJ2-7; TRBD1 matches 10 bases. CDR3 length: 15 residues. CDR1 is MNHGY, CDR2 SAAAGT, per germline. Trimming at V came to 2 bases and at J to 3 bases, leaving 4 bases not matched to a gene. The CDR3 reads CASSYGQGVDYEQYF. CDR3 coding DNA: TGTGCCAGCAGTTACGGACAGGGGGTGGACTACGAGCAGTACTTC.

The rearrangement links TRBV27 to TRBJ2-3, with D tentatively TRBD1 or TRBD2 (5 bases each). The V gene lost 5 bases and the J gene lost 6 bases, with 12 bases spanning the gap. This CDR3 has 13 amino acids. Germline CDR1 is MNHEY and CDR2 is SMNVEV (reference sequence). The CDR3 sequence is CASSGGWVDTQYF. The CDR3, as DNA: TGTGCCAGCAGTGGGGGTTGGGTGGATACGCAGTATTTT.

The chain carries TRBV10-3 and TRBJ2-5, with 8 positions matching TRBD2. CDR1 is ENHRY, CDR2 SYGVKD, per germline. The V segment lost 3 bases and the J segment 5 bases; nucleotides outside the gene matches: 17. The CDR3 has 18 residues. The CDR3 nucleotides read TGTGCCATCAGTGATTTCGGCGGTAGCGGGGTAGGCTTGGAGACCCAGTACTTC. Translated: CAISDFGGSGVGLETQYF.

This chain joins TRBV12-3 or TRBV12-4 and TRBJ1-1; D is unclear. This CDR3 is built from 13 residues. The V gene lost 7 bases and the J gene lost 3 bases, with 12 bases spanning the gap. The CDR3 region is CASTLSRDTEAFF. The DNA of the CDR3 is TGTGCCAGCACCCTAAGCCGGGACACTGAAGCTTTCTTT.